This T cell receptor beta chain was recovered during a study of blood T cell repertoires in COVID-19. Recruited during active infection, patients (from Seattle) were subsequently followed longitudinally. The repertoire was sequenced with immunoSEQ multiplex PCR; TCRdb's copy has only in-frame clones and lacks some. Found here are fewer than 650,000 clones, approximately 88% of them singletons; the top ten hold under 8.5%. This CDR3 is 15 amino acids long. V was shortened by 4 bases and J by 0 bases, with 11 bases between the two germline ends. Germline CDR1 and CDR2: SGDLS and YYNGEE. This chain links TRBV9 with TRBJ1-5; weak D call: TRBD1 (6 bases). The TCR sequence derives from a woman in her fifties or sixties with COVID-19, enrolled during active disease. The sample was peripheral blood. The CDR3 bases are TGTGCCAGCAGCAAGGACAGTTATAGCAATCAGCCCCAGCATTTT. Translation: CASSKDSYSNQPQHF.